This entry lists 25 T cell receptor beta chains sequenced from one sample in a study of T cell changes during pregnancy in multiple sclerosis. Clones were sequenced by immunoSEQ multiplex PCR, and TCRdb holds only the in-frame ones, with some missing. Here the sample spans about 49,000 clones, roughly 94% being singletons. Sequenced here: CD8+ T cells from peripheral blood mononuclear cells, sampled before pregnancy. These TCRs come from a female donor with multiple sclerosis, enrolled in a pregnancy study.

V and J are TRBV28 and TRBJ1-3, with D unresolved. The CDR3 runs 14 residues. Between the trimmed V and J ends, which lost 2 bases and 0 bases, there was a span of 5 bases. Germline values: CDR1 MDHEN, CDR2 SYDVKM. CDR3 loop: CASSLGSSGNTIYF. For the CDR3, the DNA is TGTGCCAGCAGTTTAGGGAGCTCTGGAAACACCATATATTTT.

This clone appeared once. The chain couples TRBV10-2 to TRBJ2-6; possibly TRBD2 for D (5 bases). Trimming stripped 0 bases from V and 3 bases from J, with 9 bases between. The CDR3 is 16 residues long. Germline V gene data show CDR1 as WSHSY and CDR2 as SAAADI. The CDR3 protein is CASSESTGDGANVLTF. DNA of the CDR3: TGCGCCAGCAGTGAGTCGACCGGGGATGGGGCCAACGTCCTGACTTTC.

This chain joins TRBV7-7 and TRBJ2-5, with D possibly being TRBD1 (5 bases). Trimming cost V 5 bases and J 5 bases, with 15 bases left between them. The CDR3 spans 14 residues. Germline loops: CDR1 SSHAT, CDR2 FNYEAQ (reference sequence). CDR3 region: CASSTSRDHETQYF. The CDR3 DNA sequence: TGTGCCAGCAGCACATCCAGGGATCACGAGACCCAGTACTTC.

This chain connects TRBV27 to TRBJ2-7, with TRBD2 matching over 12 bases. CDR1 MNHEY and CDR2 SMNVEV come from the germline V gene (reference sequence). V dropped 4 bases and J dropped 3; count of bases not matched to a gene: 4. The CDR3 consists of 15 residues. CDR3 in amino acids: CASSSGLAGSYEQYF. DNA of the CDR3: TGTGCCAGCAGTTCCGGACTAGCGGGAAGCTACGAGCAGTACTTC.

The rearrangement joins TRBV28 to TRBJ2-5; tentatively, D is TRBD2 (5 bases). The CDR3 sequence is 14 residues long. Trimming took off 6 bases at V and 2 bases at J, with 13 bases between the two ends. Germline CDR1 reads MDHEN; CDR2 reads SYDVKM. DNA of the CDR3: TGTGCCAGCAGCTTCGGACTGAGACAAGAGACCCAGTACTTC. Translated: CASSFGLRQETQYF.

This chain links TRBV27 with TRBJ1-4; the D gene is possibly TRBD1 (5 bases). The germline V gene has CDR1 MNHEY and CDR2 SMNVEV (reference sequence). V was trimmed by 5 bases and J by 8 bases, leaving 15 bases between them. The CDR3 extends over 14 amino acids. DNA for the CDR3: TGTGCCAGCAGTCTTTGGGGGGGAGCGGAAAAACTGTTTTTT. Translation: CASSLWGGAEKLFF.

The V gene is TRBV6-6, the J gene TRBJ1-4; no clear D gene. The CDR3 extends over 16 amino acids. V shed 5 bases and J shed 7 bases, with 20 bases lying between them. CDR1 is MNHNY and CDR2 is SVGAGI in the germline V gene (reference sequence). In DNA form, the CDR3 reads TGTGCCAGCAGTCGCCGAGCGGAGGAAAGGCTTGAAAAACTGTTTTTT. It codes for CASSRRAEERLEKLFF.

The chain couples TRBV7-9 to TRBJ2-1; TRBD1 might be the D (6 bases). The CDR3 is 14 amino acids. Between the trimmed V and J ends, which lost 3 bases and 4 bases, there was a span of 10 bases. Germline loops: CDR1 SEHNR, CDR2 FQNEAQ (reference sequence). CDR3 in DNA: TGTGCCAGCAGCTTCCGACAGGCGTACAATGAGCAGTTCTTC. It is translated as CASSFRQAYNEQFF.

V and J are TRBV7-9 and TRBJ2-5, with 14 bases aligning to TRBD2. V dropped 5 bases and J dropped 5; count of bases not matched to a gene: 10. This CDR3 has 17 amino acids. CDR1 and CDR2 from the germline V gene are SEHNR and FQNEAQ (reference sequence). The CDR3 bases are TGTGCCAGCAGCGCCTTCGAGGGACTAGCGGGAGTTGAGACCCAGTACTTC. Protein: CASSAFEGLAGVETQYF.

The sample holds one count of this clone. This chain connects TRBV19 to TRBJ1-2; TRBD1 agrees at 7 bases. This CDR3 has 14 residues. Germline CDR1 is LNHDA and CDR2 is SQIVND (reference sequence). V lost 5 bases, J lost 4 bases, and 7 bases stayed unmatched. CDR3 nucleotide sequence: TGTGCCAGTAGTCCCTCGGGACAGATCTATGGCTACACCTTC. It translates to CASSPSGQIYGYTF.

This clone has only one observation. The chain employs TRBV28 and TRBJ1-2, with a weak D call TRBD1 (6 bases). Germline V gene sequence: CDR1 MDHEN, CDR2 SYDVKM. The length of the CDR3 is 14 residues. Trimming stripped 6 bases from V and 5 bases from J, with 16 bases between. The CDR3 region is CASSQRQATYGYTF. CDR3 coding DNA: TGTGCCAGCAGCCAAAGACAGGCTACATATGGCTACACCTTC.

The chain joins TRBV2 to TRBJ2-7; D perhaps matches TRBD1 (7 bases). Per germline, CDR1 SNHLY and CDR2 FYNNEI. The CDR3 loop spans 16 amino acids. Between the trimmed V and J ends, which lost 3 bases and 7 bases, there was a span of 22 bases. The CDR3 protein is CASSDPRQGFSGEQYF. CDR3 nucleotide sequence: TGTGCCAGCAGTGACCCCAGACAGGGATTCAGCGGGGAGCAGTACTTC.

The V gene is TRBV4-3, the J gene TRBJ2-1, with 7 bases fitting TRBD1. CDR3 length: 13 amino acids. With V trimmed by 2 bases and J by 5 bases, 0 bases remained unmatched. CDR1 is LGHNA and CDR2 is YSLEER in the germline V gene. The CDR3 protein is CASSQTGDNEQFF. The CDR3 region has the DNA TGCGCCAGCAGCCAAACAGGGGACAATGAGCAGTTCTTC.

The gene calls are TRBV7-9 and TRBJ1-1; possible D gene TRBD1, 5 bases. The CDR3 is made up of 12 amino acids. The V gene lost 4 bases and the J gene lost 3 bases, with 6 bases spanning the gap. Germline assignment: CDR1 SEHNR and CDR2 FQNEAQ (reference sequence). The CDR3 spells CASSWGDTEAFF. As DNA, the CDR3 is TGTGCCAGCAGCTGGGGGGACACTGAAGCTTTCTTT.

The genes are TRBV29-1 and TRBJ1-5; tentative D call: TRBD1 (5 bases). Germline CDR1 SQVTM, CDR2 ANQGSEA. Trimming took 4 bases from V and 0 from J, leaving 10 bases between them. The CDR3 is 14 residues long. The chain's CDR3 is CSVGDSYSNQPQHF. The CDR3 DNA reads as TGCAGCGTTGGCGACAGTTATAGCAATCAGCCCCAGCATTTT.

The chain's CDR3 is CASSDSLRGSYNEQFF. In nucleotides, the CDR3 is TGTGCCAGCAGTGACTCGTTGCGGGGGTCCTACAATGAGCAGTTCTTC. The chain couples TRBV6-4 to TRBJ2-1; the match to TRBD2 covers 7 bases. Germline V gene data show CDR1 as MRHNA and CDR2 as SNTAGT. This CDR3 is 16 amino acids long. Trimming at V came to 0 bases and at J to 1 base, leaving 3 bases not matched to a gene.

The J gene is TRBJ2-7, the V gene TRBV7-9; 8 nucleotides match TRBD2. V was pared by 8 bases and J by 6 bases, with 18 bases of the junction left unmatched. Looked up from germline, CDR1 is SEHNR and CDR2 is FQNEAQ (reference sequence). CDR3 length: 16 amino acids. The CDR3 bases are TGTGCCAGCGAGGTAGCGGGATGGTCCCCAACGGGCGAGCAGTACTTC. Translation: CASEVAGWSPTGEQYF.

This sequence joins TRBV27 and TRBJ2-7, with 7 nucleotides matching TRBD2. The germline V gene has CDR1 MNHEY and CDR2 SMNVEV (reference sequence). The length of the CDR3 is 15 residues. The V segment lost 3 bases and the J segment 2 bases; nucleotides outside the gene matches: 7. This CDR3 reads CASSFSSSGTYEQYF. Here the CDR3 DNA reads TGTGCCAGCAGTTTCAGTTCTAGCGGAACCTACGAGCAGTACTTC.

The chain employs TRBV5-6 and TRBJ2-3; 7 bases agree with TRBD2. Trimming removed 0 bases from V and 2 bases from J; junction bases left unmatched: 3. The CDR3 sequence is 15 residues long. Looked up from germline, CDR1 is SGHDT and CDR2 is YYEEEE. This CDR3 is CASSLGTRYTDTQYF. The CDR3 DNA is TGTGCCAGCAGCTTGGGGACTAGGTACACAGATACGCAGTATTTT.

The chain combines TRBV7-8 with TRBJ2-1; 8 bases are shared with TRBD2. J lost 3 bases, V lost 2 bases, and 15 bases had no gene match. The CDR3 extends over 19 amino acids. Germline V gene data show CDR1 as SGHVS and CDR2 as FQNEAQ. The DNA of the CDR3 is TGTGCCAGCAGCTTAAGGTTTATTGTGCGGGAGGTTAACTACAATGAGCAGTTCTTC. It yields the protein CASSLRFIVREVNYNEQFF.

The V gene is TRBV7-9, the J gene TRBJ2-7, with D unresolved. V was pared by 1 base and J by 0 bases, with 4 bases between. Germline CDR1 is SEHNR and CDR2 is FQNEAQ (reference sequence). The CDR3 runs to 13 residues. CDR3 protein: CASSLVHSYEQYF. In DNA form, the CDR3 reads TGTGCCAGCAGCTTAGTACACTCCTACGAGCAGTACTTC.

The chain is built from TRBV27 and TRBJ2-1, with 9 nucleotides matching TRBD2. Germline values: CDR1 MNHEY, CDR2 SMNVEV (reference sequence). The CDR3 totals 16 residues. The junction had 8 bases not matched to a gene; V was cut back by 6 bases and J by 2 bases. CDR3 DNA: TGTGCCAGCAGACCGGGACTAGCCGCCCCCTACAATGAGCAGTTCTTC. Translated: CASRPGLAAPYNEQFF.

This clone was recorded only once. The chain has TRBV6-1 and TRBJ2-2; 10 nucleotides align to TRBD2. Germline V CDR1 and CDR2: MNHNS, SASEGT. The junction had 7 bases not matched to a gene; V was cut back by 6 bases and J by 6 bases. This CDR3 has 15 amino acids. CDR3 sequence reads: CASSELAGDPGELFF. CDR3 sequence (DNA): TGTGCCAGCAGCGAGCTAGCGGGAGACCCCGGGGAGCTGTTTTTT.

This sequence joins TRBV2 and TRBJ1-1; D gene uncertain. CDR3 size: 15 residues. V was cut by 6 bases and J by 2 bases, with 16 bases left in between. The germline V gene encodes CDR1 SNHLY and CDR2 FYNNEI. CDR3 sequence reads: CASRGIGDGNTEAFF. CDR3 DNA sequence: TGTGCCAGCAGGGGTATCGGGGATGGTAACACTGAAGCTTTCTTT. Using reference TRBV2 and TRBJ1-1 for the parts outside the CDR3, the full variable domain is EPEVTQTPSHQVTQMGQEVILRCVPISNHLYFYWYRQILGQKVEFLVSFYNNEISEKSEIFDDQFSVERPDGSNFTLKIRSTKLEDSAMYFCASRGIGDGNTEAFFGQGTRLTVV.

The table lists this clone with a count of one. The chain is built from TRBV19 and TRBJ1-5; D not certain. The CDR3 is made up of 14 amino acids. Germline V gene data show CDR1 as LNHDA and CDR2 as SQIVND (reference sequence). Trimming cost V 1 base and J 1 base, with 5 bases left between them. The CDR3 protein is CASSIGESNQPQHF. CDR3 sequence (DNA): TGTGCCAGTAGTATAGGTGAGAGCAATCAGCCCCAGCATTTT. Variable domain in full (rest from reference TRBV19 and TRBJ1-5): DGGITQSPKYLFRKEGQNVTLSCEQNLNHDAMYWYRQDPGQGLRLIYYSQIVNDFQKGDIAEGYSVSREKKESFPLTVTSAQKNPTAFYLCASSIGESNQPQHFGDGTRLSIL.